A single sample gave rise to the 11 T cell receptor beta chains below, sequenced in a study of T-cell memory formation after mild COVID-19. TCRdb called the 5' RACE reads again in MiXCR, with one record for every CDR3 protein. The data hold just over 350,000 distinct CDR3 sequences, with around an eighth observed a single time. Input material: PBMCs or a T cell subset sorted from them (not recorded which). The receptors here all came from a man between 18 and 35 years old who had mild COVID-19 (a few samples of this study predate the infection). Cell type and time point are not known.

This clonotype was detected many times. V usage is TRBV4-3 and J usage is TRBJ2-6, with D hard to call. V was clipped by 0 bases and J by 0 bases, with 6 bases between them. The CDR3 length is 16 residues. CDR1 LGHNA and CDR2 YSLEER come from the germline V gene. The CDR3 loop is CASSQDAGSGANVLTF. CDR3 DNA sequence: TGCGCCAGCAGCCAAGATGCAGGCTCTGGGGCCAACGTCCTGACTTTC.

This clonotype was picked up a small number of times. The CDR3 loop is CATSDYWTGRNYGYTF. CDR3 bases: TGTGCCACCAGTGATTATTGGACGGGACGTAACTATGGCTACACCTTC. The chain uses TRBV24-1 and TRBJ1-2; D possibly corresponds to TRBD1 (5 bases). Germline V gene data show CDR1 as KGHDR and CDR2 as SFDVKD. This CDR3 comprises 16 residues. V gave up 2 bases and J gave up 1 base, with 13 bases separating them.

This clonotype was seen ten or more times. This CDR3 is CASTPPGTDTQYF. The CDR3 nucleotides are TGTGCCAGCACCCCACCAGGGACCGATACGCAGTATTTT. The J gene is TRBJ2-3, the V gene TRBV6-6, with D possibly being TRBD1 or TRBD2 (5 bases each). V dropped 7 bases and J dropped 6 bases, with 14 bases sitting between them. The CDR3 sequence is 13 residues long. The V gene's germline CDR1 is MNHNY and CDR2 SVGAGI (reference sequence).

The chain has TRBV4-3 and TRBJ2-7; no clear D. The V gene lost 0 bases and the J gene lost 1 base, with 7 bases spanning the gap. The germline CDR1 and CDR2 sequences are LGHNA and YSLEER. This CDR3 is built from 14 residues. CDR3 bases: TGCGCCAGCAGCCAAGATCCACGGTCCTACGAGCAGTACTTC. This sequence encodes CASSQDPRSYEQYF.

This chain links TRBV12-3 or TRBV12-4 with TRBJ2-2; 7 bases are a match to TRBD1. J gave up 4 bases and V 8 bases, and 7 bases lay outside the gene matches. The CDR3 covers 14 residues. CDR3 amino acids: CASLRGPTTGELFF. The CDR3 DNA follows: TGTGCCAGCCTAAGGGGGCCCACCACCGGGGAGCTGTTTTTT.

This clonotype came up many times. The chain joins TRBV3-1 to TRBJ2-5, with D possibly matching TRBD1 (6 bases). CDR1 and CDR2 from the germline V gene are LGHDT and YNNKEL (reference sequence). Trimming removed 1 base at V and 4 bases at J, with 13 bases between. The CDR3 runs 15 residues. The CDR3 sequence is CASSQGLGARETQYF. CDR3 nucleotides: TGTGCCAGCAGCCAAGGGCTGGGGGCCCGAGAGACCCAGTACTTC.

The genes are TRBV11-2 and TRBJ2-7; weak D call: TRBD1 (6 bases). The CDR3 is 14 amino acids. Germline CDR1 SGHAT, CDR2 FQNNGV. The V gene lost 5 bases and the J gene lost 2 bases, with 13 bases spanning the gap. CDR3 in amino acids: CASSPVGTTYEQYF. The CDR3 DNA reads TGTGCCAGCAGCCCAGTGGGGACAACCTACGAGCAGTACTTC.

This clonotype was detected many times. This chain joins TRBV7-2 and TRBJ2-5, with 8 bases lining up with TRBD2. The CDR3 is 15 amino acids. After removal of 3 bases from V and 2 bases from J, the junction contained 5 bases not matched to a gene. CDR1 SGHTA and CDR2 FQGNSA come from the germline V gene. The CDR3 nucleotides read TGTGCCAGCAGCTTCCAGCGGGGGAGACAAGAGACCCAGTACTTC. It yields the protein CASSFQRGRQETQYF.

This clonotype was counted a few times. J is TRBJ2-2 and V is TRBV4-3; D uncertain. Germline-derived CDR1 and CDR2 are LGHNA and YSLEER. V was trimmed by 0 bases and J by 7 bases, leaving 9 bases between them. This CDR3 has 14 amino acids. This CDR3 is CASSQDRYNGELFF. In nucleotides, the CDR3 is TGCGCCAGCAGCCAAGATCGTTATAACGGGGAGCTGTTTTTT.

This clonotype showed up many times. The chain employs TRBV12-3 or TRBV12-4 and TRBJ2-4; 8 bases are shared with TRBD2. This CDR3 comprises 18 residues. Trimming removed 6 bases from V and 1 base from J; junction bases left unmatched: 14. The CDR3 sequence: CASSPGTIAGTAKNIQYF. The CDR3 bases are TGTGCCAGCAGCCCCGGGACGATAGCGGGGACTGCCAAAAACATTCAGTACTTC.

This clonotype was counted between two and nine times. V and J are TRBV5-1 and TRBJ2-1; D ambiguous. CDR1 is SGHRS and CDR2 is YFSETQ in the germline V gene. This CDR3 contains 16 residues. Trimming took off 1 base at V and 6 bases at J, with 17 bases between the two ends. The CDR3 bases are TGCGCCAGCAGCTTGTCGGTCTCGACGCCGGTCAATGAGCAGTTCTTC. It is translated as CASSLSVSTPVNEQFF.